The rows below give T cell receptor beta chains drawn from one sample of a study of early T cells in non-severe SARS-CoV-2 infection. TCRdb re-called the 5' RACE reads through MiXCR, storing one row per CDR3 protein. The sample consists of 64,000 or so distinct CDR3 sequences, approximately 10% of them appearing once. The sample in question was whole blood, obtained at baseline. Receptors originate from an adult who was a healthcare worker with PCR-confirmed SARS-CoV-2 infection or an uninfected control (not recorded which). Each CDR3 is given with its conserved first and last residue. Each record gives: D gene, V gene, J gene, clone size, CDR3 DNA, CDR3 protein. A D gene is named only where the DNA matches it firmly. Size is omitted from some rows. Given values are once, few, many or a class for expanded clones.

d_call: NA; v_call: TRBV10-3; j_call: TRBJ1-2; clone_size: NA; cdr3_nt: TGTGCCATCGCAGGGGACTATGGCTACACCTTC; cdr3_aa: CAIAGDYGYTF
d_call: NA; v_call: TRBV6-6; j_call: TRBJ1-1; clone_size: few; cdr3_nt: TGTGCCAGCAGACGTCAGGAGCGGGTCACTGAAGCTTTCTTT; cdr3_aa: CASRRQERVTEAFF
d_call: NA; v_call: TRBV30; j_call: TRBJ1-1; clone_size: many; cdr3_nt: TGTGCCTGGACCCTCAGGGGAAATACGAACACTGAAGCTTTCTTT; cdr3_aa: CAWTLRGNTNTEAFF
d_call: NA; v_call: TRBV5-1; j_call: TRBJ2-1; clone_size: NA; cdr3_nt: TGCGCCAGCAGCGCGTCCGACTGGGACAATGAGCAGTTCTTC; cdr3_aa: CASSASDWDNEQFF
d_call: NA; v_call: TRBV12-3/TRBV12-4; j_call: TRBJ1-5; clone_size: few; cdr3_nt: TGTGCCAGCAGCCCTGACACCCATCAGCCCCAGCATTTT; cdr3_aa: CASSPDTHQPQHF
d_call: NA; v_call: TRBV6-4; j_call: TRBJ1-6; clone_size: NA; cdr3_nt: TGTGCCAGCAGTGAAAACTCCTATAATTCACCCCTCCACTTT; cdr3_aa: CASSENSYNSPLHF
d_call: NA; v_call: TRBV6-2/TRBV6-3; j_call: TRBJ1-1; clone_size: NA; cdr3_nt: TGTGCCAGCAGTAAGGACACTGAAGCTTTCTTT; cdr3_aa: CASSKDTEAFF
d_call: NA; v_call: TRBV18; j_call: TRBJ1-6; clone_size: NA; cdr3_nt: TGTGCCAGCTCACCAGGGGTGGGCTCACCCCTCCACTTT; cdr3_aa: CASSPGVGSPLHF
d_call: NA; v_call: TRBV14; j_call: TRBJ2-1; clone_size: few; cdr3_nt: TGTGCCAGCAGCCAAGTAGCGCGAAATGAGCAGTTCTTC; cdr3_aa: CASSQVARNEQFF
d_call: NA; v_call: TRBV20-1; j_call: TRBJ1-6; clone_size: few; cdr3_nt: TGCAGTGCGAGAGGGACTGTGGAAGGTTCACCCCTCCACTTT; cdr3_aa: CSARGTVEGSPLHF
d_call: TRBD1; v_call: TRBV19; j_call: TRBJ1-2; clone_size: many; cdr3_nt: TGTGCCACCACCGACAGGGGGTCCCCACCAAGAGACTTC; cdr3_aa: CATTDRGSPPRDF
d_call: NA; v_call: TRBV10-2; j_call: TRBJ1-2; clone_size: few; cdr3_nt: TGCGCCAGCAGTGAGTCGAGACAATCCTATGGCTACACCTTC; cdr3_aa: CASSESRQSYGYTF
d_call: TRBD2; v_call: TRBV5-5; j_call: TRBJ2-1; clone_size: NA; cdr3_nt: TGTGCCAGCAGCGGGACTAGCCGCGTTGAGCAGTTCTTC; cdr3_aa: CASSGTSRVEQFF
d_call: TRBD1; v_call: TRBV12-3/TRBV12-4; j_call: TRBJ2-1; clone_size: many; cdr3_nt: TGTGCCAGCAGGTCACAGGGGGAATCCTACAATGAGCAGTTCTTC; cdr3_aa: CASRSQGESYNEQFF
d_call: TRBD1; v_call: TRBV7-9; j_call: TRBJ2-4; clone_size: few; cdr3_nt: TGTGCCAGCAGCTCGGACAGGGTCGGAGCGGCGGGCCCGAATCAGTACTTC; cdr3_aa: CASSSDRVGAAGPNQYF
d_call: TRBD1; v_call: TRBV12-3/TRBV12-4; j_call: TRBJ1-1; clone_size: many; cdr3_nt: TGTGCCAGCAGGCCGGGACAGGGGCGGGCCACTGAAGCTTTCTTT; cdr3_aa: CASRPGQGRATEAFF
d_call: NA; v_call: TRBV28; j_call: TRBJ1-4; clone_size: few; cdr3_nt: TGTGCCAGCAGTGGGGGGAAGGAAAAACTGTTTTTT; cdr3_aa: CASSGGKEKLFF
d_call: NA; v_call: TRBV12-3/TRBV12-4; j_call: TRBJ2-1; clone_size: NA; cdr3_nt: TGTGCCAGCAGTTGGGACGGAGGTTCCTACAATGAGCAGTTCTTC; cdr3_aa: CASSWDGGSYNEQFF
d_call: NA; v_call: TRBV20-1; j_call: TRBJ2-5; clone_size: NA; cdr3_nt: TGCAGTGCTAGAGCATTGGCCCCCTTCAGCCGGGAGACCCAGTACTTC; cdr3_aa: CSARALAPFSRETQYF
d_call: NA; v_call: TRBV20-1; j_call: TRBJ2-1; clone_size: many; cdr3_nt: TGCAGTGCTAGGGGGGGCTCAAGCTCCTACAATGAGCAGTTCTTC; cdr3_aa: CSARGGSSSYNEQFF
d_call: NA; v_call: TRBV19; j_call: TRBJ1-2; clone_size: NA; cdr3_nt: TGTGCCAGTAGCCGGACCGTCTATGGCTACACCTTC; cdr3_aa: CASSRTVYGYTF
d_call: NA; v_call: TRBV9; j_call: TRBJ2-4; clone_size: few; cdr3_nt: TGTGCCAGCAGCGTGACCAGCTCCGAAAACATTCAGTACTTC; cdr3_aa: CASSVTSSENIQYF
d_call: NA; v_call: TRBV7-2; j_call: TRBJ2-2; clone_size: NA; cdr3_nt: TGTGCCAGCAGCCTTACGGTGACCGGGGAGCTGTTTTTT; cdr3_aa: CASSLTVTGELFF
d_call: TRBD1; v_call: TRBV10-3; j_call: TRBJ2-2; clone_size: few; cdr3_nt: TGTGCCATCAGTGAGCGGGACAGGGAATTGTCCGGGGAGCTGTTTTTT; cdr3_aa: CAISERDRELSGELFF
d_call: TRBD1; v_call: TRBV7-6; j_call: TRBJ1-1; clone_size: few; cdr3_nt: TGTGCCAGCAGCTTAGTAGCACCACAGGGGCTGAACACTGAAGCTTTCTTT; cdr3_aa: CASSLVAPQGLNTEAFF
d_call: TRBD1; v_call: TRBV7-9; j_call: TRBJ2-7; clone_size: many; cdr3_nt: TGTGCCAGCAGCTCGGGACAGTCCTACGAGCAGTACTTC; cdr3_aa: CASSSGQSYEQYF
d_call: TRBD1; v_call: TRBV12-5; j_call: TRBJ2-2; clone_size: many; cdr3_nt: TGTGCTAGTGGTTTGGGGACAGGGGGATTCACCGGGGAGCTGTTTTTT; cdr3_aa: CASGLGTGGFTGELFF
d_call: TRBD2; v_call: TRBV3-1; j_call: TRBJ2-5; clone_size: few; cdr3_nt: TGTGCCAGCAGCCAAGACCCCAGCGGGGGACAGACCCAGTACTTC; cdr3_aa: CASSQDPSGGQTQYF
d_call: TRBD1; v_call: TRBV12-3/TRBV12-4; j_call: TRBJ2-3; clone_size: few; cdr3_nt: TGTGCCAGCAGTTTGACAGGGGGCGATGGGACAGATACGCAGTATTTT; cdr3_aa: CASSLTGGDGTDTQYF
d_call: NA; v_call: TRBV2; j_call: TRBJ2-3; clone_size: NA; cdr3_nt: TGTGCCAGCAAAGGGACCTTCACAGATACGCAGTATTTT; cdr3_aa: CASKGTFTDTQYF
d_call: NA; v_call: TRBV5-1; j_call: TRBJ2-7; clone_size: few; cdr3_nt: TGCGCCAGCAGTTTGGGCTACCAGACCTACGAGCAGTACTTC; cdr3_aa: CASSLGYQTYEQYF
d_call: NA; v_call: TRBV20-1; j_call: TRBJ2-5; clone_size: NA; cdr3_nt: TGCAGTGCTAGGCGCCAGCCCCAAGAGACCCAGTACTTC; cdr3_aa: CSARRQPQETQYF
d_call: TRBD1; v_call: TRBV7-9; j_call: TRBJ2-3; clone_size: few; cdr3_nt: TGTGCCAGCAGCATGGGACAGGGAAACACAGATACGCAGTATTTT; cdr3_aa: CASSMGQGNTDTQYF
d_call: NA; v_call: TRBV5-1; j_call: TRBJ2-3; clone_size: NA; cdr3_nt: TGCGCCAGCAGCTTGGTAACAGGCCAGGGCACAGATACGCAGTATTTT; cdr3_aa: CASSLVTGQGTDTQYF
d_call: TRBD2; v_call: TRBV7-2; j_call: TRBJ2-5; clone_size: once; cdr3_nt: TGTGCCAGCAGCTTAAGTTCCAGCGGGGGCGGCGGGACCCAGTACTTC; cdr3_aa: CASSLSSSGGGGTQYF
d_call: NA; v_call: TRBV19; j_call: TRBJ2-2; clone_size: many; cdr3_nt: TGTGCCAGTAGTAACGTCCCATTTAACACCGGGGAGCTGTTTTTT; cdr3_aa: CASSNVPFNTGELFF
d_call: NA; v_call: TRBV7-9; j_call: TRBJ2-7; clone_size: few; cdr3_nt: TGTGCCAGCAGCCCACAACTCTCCTACGAGCAGTACTTC; cdr3_aa: CASSPQLSYEQYF
d_call: NA; v_call: TRBV6-6; j_call: TRBJ2-7; clone_size: many; cdr3_nt: TGTGCCAGCTCCCCCCCCGAGTGGAGCGAGCAGTACTTC; cdr3_aa: CASSPPEWSEQYF
d_call: NA; v_call: TRBV20-1; j_call: TRBJ2-7; clone_size: many; cdr3_nt: TGCAGTGCCCCGGGACAAAACTCCTACGAGCAGTACTTC; cdr3_aa: CSAPGQNSYEQYF
d_call: NA; v_call: TRBV19; j_call: TRBJ2-7; clone_size: NA; cdr3_nt: TGTGCCAGTAGTGACAGTTACTCCTACGAGCAGTACTTC; cdr3_aa: CASSDSYSYEQYF
d_call: TRBD1; v_call: TRBV2; j_call: TRBJ2-2; clone_size: NA; cdr3_nt: TGTGCCACCCGACAGGGGGTGAACACCGGGGAGCTGTTTTTT; cdr3_aa: CATRQGVNTGELFF
d_call: TRBD1; v_call: TRBV19; j_call: TRBJ2-6; clone_size: few; cdr3_nt: TGTGCCAGTACCGCCCATGGACAGGGGAACGTCCTGACTTTC; cdr3_aa: CASTAHGQGNVLTF
d_call: NA; v_call: TRBV12-3/TRBV12-4; j_call: TRBJ2-7; clone_size: NA; cdr3_nt: TGTGCCAGCAGTGCCTTGGGCGAGCAGTACTTC; cdr3_aa: CASSALGEQYF
d_call: TRBD1; v_call: TRBV11-2; j_call: TRBJ2-7; clone_size: NA; cdr3_nt: TGTGCCAGCAGCCGCGGGACAGGGTCCTACGAGCAGTACTTC; cdr3_aa: CASSRGTGSYEQYF
d_call: TRBD2; v_call: TRBV7-9; j_call: TRBJ2-3; clone_size: NA; cdr3_nt: TGTGCCAGCAGCTTACCTACTTCTGGTAGCGGGGGAACAGATACGCAGTATTTT; cdr3_aa: CASSLPTSGSGGTDTQYF
d_call: TRBD2; v_call: TRBV5-1; j_call: TRBJ2-3; clone_size: NA; cdr3_nt: TGCGCCAGCAGCGAGCCTAGCGGGGGGCGCCGTGGATATACGCAGTATTTT; cdr3_aa: CASSEPSGGRRGYTQYF
d_call: NA; v_call: TRBV18; j_call: TRBJ1-4; clone_size: few; cdr3_nt: TGTGCCAGCTCACCAGGACACTCAGGGGAAAAACTGTTTTTT; cdr3_aa: CASSPGHSGEKLFF